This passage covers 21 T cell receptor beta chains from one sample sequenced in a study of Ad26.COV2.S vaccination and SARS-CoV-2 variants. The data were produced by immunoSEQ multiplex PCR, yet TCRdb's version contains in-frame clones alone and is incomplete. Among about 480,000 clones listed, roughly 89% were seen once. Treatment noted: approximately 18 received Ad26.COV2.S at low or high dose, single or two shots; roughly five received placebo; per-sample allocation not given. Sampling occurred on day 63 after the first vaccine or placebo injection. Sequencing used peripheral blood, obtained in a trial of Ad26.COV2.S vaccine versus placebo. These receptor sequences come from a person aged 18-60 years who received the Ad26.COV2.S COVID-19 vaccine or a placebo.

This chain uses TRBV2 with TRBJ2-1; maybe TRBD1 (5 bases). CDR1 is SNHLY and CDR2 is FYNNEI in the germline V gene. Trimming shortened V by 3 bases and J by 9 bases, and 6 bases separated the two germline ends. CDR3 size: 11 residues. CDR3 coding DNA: TGTGCCAGCAGTGAGCAGGGTGAGCAGTTCTTC. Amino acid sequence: CASSEQGEQFF.

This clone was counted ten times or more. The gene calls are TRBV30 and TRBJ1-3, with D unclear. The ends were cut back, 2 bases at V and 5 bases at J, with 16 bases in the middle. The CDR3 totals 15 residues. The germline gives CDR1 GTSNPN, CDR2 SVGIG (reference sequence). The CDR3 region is CAWSPPDWGRNTIYF. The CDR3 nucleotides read TGTGCCTGGAGTCCCCCGGATTGGGGTAGAAACACCATATATTTT. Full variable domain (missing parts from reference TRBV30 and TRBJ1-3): SQTIHQWPATLVQPVGSPLSLECTVEGTSNPNLYWYRQAAGRGLQLLFYSVGIGQISSEVPQNLSASRPQDRQFILSSKKLLLSDSGFYLCAWSPPDWGRNTIYFGEGSWLTVV.

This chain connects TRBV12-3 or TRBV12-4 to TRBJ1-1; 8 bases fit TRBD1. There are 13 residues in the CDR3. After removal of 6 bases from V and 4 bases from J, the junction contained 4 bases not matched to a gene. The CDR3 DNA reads TGTGCCAGCAGGGACAGGGAGAGCACTGAAGCTTTCTTT. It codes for CASRDRESTEAFF.

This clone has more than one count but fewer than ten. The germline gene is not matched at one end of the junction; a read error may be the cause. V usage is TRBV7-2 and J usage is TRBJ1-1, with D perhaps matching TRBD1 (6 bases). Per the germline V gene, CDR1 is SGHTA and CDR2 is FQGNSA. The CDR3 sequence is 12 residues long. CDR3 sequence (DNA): TGTGCCAGCAGCTGGAAGACAGGCCTTATTGGCTTT. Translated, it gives CASSWKTGLIGF.

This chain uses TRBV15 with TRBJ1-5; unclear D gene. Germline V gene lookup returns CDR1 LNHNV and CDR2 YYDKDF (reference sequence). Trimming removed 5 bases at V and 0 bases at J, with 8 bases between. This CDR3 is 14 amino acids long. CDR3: CATSGGVSNQPQHF. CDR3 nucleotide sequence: TGTGCCACCAGCGGCGGGGTTAGCAATCAGCCCCAGCATTTT.

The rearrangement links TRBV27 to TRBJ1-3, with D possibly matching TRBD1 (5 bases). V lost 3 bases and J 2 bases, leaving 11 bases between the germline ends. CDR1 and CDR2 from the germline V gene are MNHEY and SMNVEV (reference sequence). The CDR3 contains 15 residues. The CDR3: CASSLQGRPGNTIYF. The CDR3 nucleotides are TGTGCCAGCAGTTTGCAGGGTCGTCCTGGAAACACCATATATTTT.

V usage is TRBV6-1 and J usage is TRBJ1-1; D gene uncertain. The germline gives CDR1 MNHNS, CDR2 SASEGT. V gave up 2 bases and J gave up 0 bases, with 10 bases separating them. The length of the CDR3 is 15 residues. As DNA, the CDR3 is TGTGCCAGCAGTGAATTGATGACCTTGAACACTGAAGCTTTCTTT. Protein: CASSELMTLNTEAFF.

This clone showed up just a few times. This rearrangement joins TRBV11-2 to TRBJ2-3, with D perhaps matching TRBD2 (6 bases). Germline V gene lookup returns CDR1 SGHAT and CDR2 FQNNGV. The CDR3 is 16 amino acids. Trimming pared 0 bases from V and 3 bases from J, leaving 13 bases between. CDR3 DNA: TGTGCCAGCAGCTTAGATCGGAGGGGCGGGACAGATACGCAGTATTTT. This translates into CASSLDRRGGTDTQYF. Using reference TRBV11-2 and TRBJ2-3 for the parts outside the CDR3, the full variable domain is EAGVAQSPRYKIIEKRQSVAFWCNPISGHATLYWYQQILGQGPKLLIQFQNNGVVDDSQLPKDRFSAERLKGVDSTLKIQPAKLEDSAVYLCASSLDRRGGTDTQYFGPGTRLTVL.

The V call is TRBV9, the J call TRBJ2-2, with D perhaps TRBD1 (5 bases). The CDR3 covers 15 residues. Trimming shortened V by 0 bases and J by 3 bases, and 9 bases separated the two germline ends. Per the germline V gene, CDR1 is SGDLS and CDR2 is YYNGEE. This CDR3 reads CASSVAKGYTGELFF. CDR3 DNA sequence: TGTGCCAGCAGCGTAGCTAAGGGGTACACCGGGGAGCTGTTTTTT.

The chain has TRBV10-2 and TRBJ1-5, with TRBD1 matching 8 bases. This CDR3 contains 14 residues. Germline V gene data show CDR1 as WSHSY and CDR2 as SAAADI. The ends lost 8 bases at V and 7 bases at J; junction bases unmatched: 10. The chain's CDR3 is CASGARGLRQPQHF. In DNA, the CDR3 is TGCGCCAGCGGGGCCAGGGGGCTAAGACAGCCCCAGCATTTT.

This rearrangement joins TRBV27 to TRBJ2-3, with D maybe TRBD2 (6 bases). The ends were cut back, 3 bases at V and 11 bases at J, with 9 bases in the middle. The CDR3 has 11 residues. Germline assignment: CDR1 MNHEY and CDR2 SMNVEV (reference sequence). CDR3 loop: CASSFGGMQYF. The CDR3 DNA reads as TGTGCCAGCAGTTTTGGAGGGATGCAGTATTTT.

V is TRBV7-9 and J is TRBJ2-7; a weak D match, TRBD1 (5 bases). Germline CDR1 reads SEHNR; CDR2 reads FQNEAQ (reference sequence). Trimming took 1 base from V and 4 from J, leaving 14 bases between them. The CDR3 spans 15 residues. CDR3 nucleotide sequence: TGTGCCAGCAGCTTAGGGGCAGGACAAACTTACGAGCAGTACTTC. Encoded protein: CASSLGAGQTYEQYF.

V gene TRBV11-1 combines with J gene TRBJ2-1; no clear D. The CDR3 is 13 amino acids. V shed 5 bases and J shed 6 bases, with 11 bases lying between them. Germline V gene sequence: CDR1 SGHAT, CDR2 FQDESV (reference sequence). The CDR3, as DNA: TGTGCCAGCAGCCACCTGACACGCAATGAGCAGTTCTTC. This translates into CASSHLTRNEQFF.

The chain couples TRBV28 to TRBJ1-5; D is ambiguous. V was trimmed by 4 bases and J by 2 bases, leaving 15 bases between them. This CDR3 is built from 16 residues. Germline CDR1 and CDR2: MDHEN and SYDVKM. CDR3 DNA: TGTGCCAGCAGTTCGAACCTGGCGCAGGGCAATCAGCCCCAGCATTTT. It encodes CASSSNLAQGNQPQHF.

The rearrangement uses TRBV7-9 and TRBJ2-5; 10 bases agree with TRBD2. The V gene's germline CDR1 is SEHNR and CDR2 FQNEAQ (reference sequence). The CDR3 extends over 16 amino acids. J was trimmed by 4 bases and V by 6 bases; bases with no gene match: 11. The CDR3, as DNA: TGTGCCAGCAGTCCTCAAGCGGGAGGGCCCCTAGAGACCCAGTACTTC. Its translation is CASSPQAGGPLETQYF.

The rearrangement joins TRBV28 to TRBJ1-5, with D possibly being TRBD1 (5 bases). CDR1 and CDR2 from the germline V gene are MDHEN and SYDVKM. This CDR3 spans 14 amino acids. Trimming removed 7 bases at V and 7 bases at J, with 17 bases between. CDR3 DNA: TGTGCCAGCATGGGGACCCTATCGTTACAGCCCCAGCATTTT. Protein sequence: CASMGTLSLQPQHF.

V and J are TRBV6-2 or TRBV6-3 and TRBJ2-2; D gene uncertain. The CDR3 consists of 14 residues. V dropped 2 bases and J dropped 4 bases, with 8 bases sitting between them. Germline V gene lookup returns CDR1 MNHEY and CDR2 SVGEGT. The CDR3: CASSYLRVTGELFF. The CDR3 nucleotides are TGTGCCAGCAGTTACCTCCGGGTCACCGGGGAGCTGTTTTTT.

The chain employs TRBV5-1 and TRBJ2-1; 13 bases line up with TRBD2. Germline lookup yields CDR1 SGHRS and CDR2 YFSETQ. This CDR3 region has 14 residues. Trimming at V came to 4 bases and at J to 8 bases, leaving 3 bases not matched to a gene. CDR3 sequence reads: CASSLTSGRHEQFF. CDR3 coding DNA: TGCGCCAGCAGCCTGACTAGCGGGAGGCATGAGCAGTTCTTC.

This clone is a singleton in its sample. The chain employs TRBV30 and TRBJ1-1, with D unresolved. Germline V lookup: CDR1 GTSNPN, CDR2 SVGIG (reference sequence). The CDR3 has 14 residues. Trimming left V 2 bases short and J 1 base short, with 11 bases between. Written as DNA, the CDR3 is TGTGCCTGGAGTTCAGGAGGGTCGAACACTGAAGCTTTCTTT. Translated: CAWSSGGSNTEAFF.

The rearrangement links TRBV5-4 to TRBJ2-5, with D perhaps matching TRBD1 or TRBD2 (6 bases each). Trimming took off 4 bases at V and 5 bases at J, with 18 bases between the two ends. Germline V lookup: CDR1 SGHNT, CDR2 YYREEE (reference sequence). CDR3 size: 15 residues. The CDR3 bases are TGTGCCAGCAGCGCGGAACCCGGGGGCTGGGAGACCCAGTACTTC. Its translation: CASSAEPGGWETQYF.

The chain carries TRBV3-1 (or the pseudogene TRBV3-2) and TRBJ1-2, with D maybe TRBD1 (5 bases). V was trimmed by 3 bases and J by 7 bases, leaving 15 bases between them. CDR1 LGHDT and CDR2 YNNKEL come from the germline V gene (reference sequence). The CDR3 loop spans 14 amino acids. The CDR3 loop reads CASSQGGTRGGYTF. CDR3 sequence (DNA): TGTGCCAGCAGCCAGGGGGGGACCCGGGGTGGCTACACCTTC.